The 30 T cell receptor beta chains presented below share a single source sample, sequenced in a study of T-cell reconstitution after alpha-beta-depleted transplantation in children. TCRbeta library preparation incorporated unique molecular identifiers. TCRdb reanalysed the PCR reads using MiXCR and keeps one entry per CDR3 protein. Of about a million distinct CDR3 sequences in the sample, roughly 31% were seen once. Material: PBMCs, mostly from graft donor cells, obtained 360 days after TCRalphabeta/CD19-depleted stem cell transplant. The receptors derive from a boy under three years old who had a stem cell transplant for SCID, so the T cells may come from the graft donor.

This chain links TRBV5-1 with TRBJ2-5; no clear D. Germline-derived CDR1 and CDR2 are SGHRS and YFSETQ. The V gene lost 0 bases and the J gene lost 2 bases, with 11 bases spanning the gap. This CDR3 comprises 15 residues. CDR3 protein: CASSLAWLGQETQYF. DNA of the CDR3: TGCGCCAGCAGCTTGGCTTGGCTGGGACAAGAGACCCAGTACTTC.

This clonotype was counted between two and nine times. V is TRBV5-1 and J is TRBJ2-2; possibly TRBD1 for D (5 bases). Germline V gives CDR1 SGHRS, CDR2 YFSETQ. The germline V and J ends were trimmed by 4 bases and 6 bases, with 19 bases remaining between them. This CDR3 comprises 16 residues. CDR3 nucleotides: TGCGCCAGCAGCCCAGGACCAAACAGGTCGGCCGGGGAGCTGTTTTTT. It encodes CASSPGPNRSAGELFF.

This clonotype has a handful of counts. This chain joins TRBV20-1 and TRBJ2-1, with TRBD2 matching 9 bases. CDR1 and CDR2 from the germline V gene are DFQATT and SNEGSKA (reference sequence). The CDR3 sequence is 17 residues long. Germline trimming cut 0 bases from V and 4 bases from J; bases unmatched to any gene: 10. CDR3 nucleotide sequence: TGCAGTGCTAGAGATCCGACTAGCGGAGGGGGGTACAATGAGCAGTTCTTC. Translating it yields CSARDPTSGGGYNEQFF.

This chain joins TRBV5-1 and TRBJ2-7; the D gene is possibly TRBD1 (5 bases). The CDR3 consists of 14 residues. With 0 bases removed from V and 3 bases from J, the gap between germline ends came to 10 bases. The germline V gene encodes CDR1 SGHRS and CDR2 YFSETQ. DNA of the CDR3: TGCGCCAGCAGCTTGGGTGACAGTCGCTACGAGCAGTACTTC. It yields the protein CASSLGDSRYEQYF.

The CDR3 here is CASTLWSRDRVVETQYF. CDR3 sequence (DNA): TGTGCCAGCACCCTTTGGAGTCGGGACAGGGTTGTAGAGACCCAGTACTTC. The V and J genes are TRBV7-9 and TRBJ2-5, with TRBD1 matching over 9 bases. V gave up 7 bases and J gave up 4 bases; unmatched junction bases: 16. The CDR3 covers 17 residues. Germline CDR1 is SEHNR and CDR2 is FQNEAQ (reference sequence).

The chain links TRBV10-3 to TRBJ1-1; D perhaps matches TRBD1 (6 bases). Germline lookup yields CDR1 ENHRY and CDR2 SYGVKD. V lost 4 bases, J lost 9 bases, and 15 bases lay in between. CDR3 size: 13 residues. In nucleotides, the CDR3 is TGTGCCATCAGTGCCCCCGAGGGGGGGAAAGCTTTCTTT. It encodes CAISAPEGGKAFF.

The gene calls are TRBV11-2 and TRBJ2-2; no firm D call. Per germline, CDR1 SGHAT and CDR2 FQNNGV. The CDR3 runs 15 residues. The V end was cut by 0 bases, the J end by 4 bases, with 9 bases between. The CDR3 reads CASSLDPEFTGELFF. CDR3 nucleotides: TGTGCCAGCAGCTTAGATCCGGAATTCACCGGGGAGCTGTTTTTT. The full variable domain, in which reference TRBV11-2 and TRBJ2-2 provide the parts outside the CDR3, is EAGVAQSPRYKIIEKRQSVAFWCNPISGHATLYWYQQILGQGPKLLIQFQNNGVVDDSQLPKDRFSAERLKGVDSTLKIQPAKLEDSAVYLCASSLDPEFTGELFFGEGSRLTVL.

The chain couples TRBV7-8 to TRBJ1-2, with TRBD1 matching over 9 bases. The length of the CDR3 is 12 residues. V lost 10 bases and J lost 7; bases outside the gene matches: 7. Germline-derived CDR1 and CDR2 are SGHVS and FQNEAQ. In DNA form, the CDR3 reads TGTGCCACAGACCGGGACAGGGTTGGCTACACCTTC. Protein product: CATDRDRVGYTF.

This chain uses TRBV5-1 with TRBJ2-7; D is undetermined. The CDR3 is made up of 15 amino acids. Germline CDR1 reads SGHRS; CDR2 reads YFSETQ. Trimming left V 0 bases short and J 0 bases short, with 10 bases between. The CDR3 DNA reads as TGCGCCAGCAGCTTGGGGGCACAGAACTCCTACGAGCAGTACTTC. Encoded protein: CASSLGAQNSYEQYF. Full variable domain (outside the CDR3, taken from reference TRBV5-1 and TRBJ2-7): KAGVTQTPRYLIKTRGQQVTLSCSPISGHRSVSWYQQTPGQGLQFLFEYFSETQRNKGNFPGRFSGRQFSNSRSEMNVSTLELGDSALYLCASSLGAQNSYEQYFGPGTRLTVT.

This chain links TRBV20-1 with TRBJ2-1; TRBD2 agrees at 9 bases. The CDR3 loop spans 16 amino acids. CDR1 and CDR2 (germline): DFQATT, SNEGSKA (reference sequence). V trimming: 3 bases; J trimming: 7 bases; junction bases outside the gene matches: 13. The CDR3 DNA sequence: TGCAGTGCTAGCCCCTCCGGACTAGCGTTTAGGAATGAGCAGTTCTTC. Translated, it gives CSASPSGLAFRNEQFF.

This sequence joins TRBV3-1 and TRBJ2-1; no definite D call. CDR1 and CDR2 (germline): LGHDT, YNNKEL (reference sequence). V gave up 5 bases and J gave up 9 bases, with 8 bases separating them. This CDR3 contains 11 residues. The CDR3 is CASSSVVEQFF. The CDR3 DNA follows: TGTGCCAGCAGCTCAGTAGTTGAGCAGTTCTTC.

This chain links TRBV3-1 with TRBJ1-1; a weak D match, TRBD1 (6 bases). CDR3 size: 15 residues. CDR1 LGHDT and CDR2 YNNKEL come from the germline V gene (reference sequence). Trimming removed 1 base from V and 4 bases from J, with 13 bases in between. CDR3 sequence (DNA): TGTGCCAGCAGCCAAGGGGCAGGGGTTGGCACTGAAGCTTTCTTT. Translation: CASSQGAGVGTEAFF.

The V gene is TRBV4-1, the J gene TRBJ2-1, with 10 bases aligning to TRBD2. The CDR3 has 17 amino acids. The germline gives CDR1 MGHRA, CDR2 YSYEKL. V lost 0 bases to trimming and J lost 2 bases; unmatched junction nucleotides: 4. CDR3 region: CASSQDSSGGAYNEQFF. The CDR3 DNA reads TGCGCCAGCAGCCAAGATTCGAGCGGGGGGGCCTACAATGAGCAGTTCTTC.

Comments on this clonotype: This likely comes from a read error, as the CDR3 has no conserved phenylalanine or tryptophan at its end. The chain uses TRBV12-3 or TRBV12-4 and TRBJ1-1; TRBD1 agrees at 8 bases. V shed 8 bases, J shed 1 base, and the junction held 6 bases outside the gene matches. The CDR3 extends over 14 amino acids. CDR3 in amino acids: CASARQGPNTEAFL. The CDR3 DNA follows: TGTGCCAGCGCCCGACAGGGGCCGAACACTGAAGCTTTCCTT.

V is TRBV20-1 and J is TRBJ1-6, with TRBD1 as a possible D gene (6 bases). V shed 6 bases and J shed 7 bases, with 16 bases lying between them. This CDR3 region has 14 residues. CDR1 and CDR2 (germline): DFQATT, SNEGSKA (reference sequence). CDR3 protein: CSAQRGSWNSPLHF. The CDR3 DNA is TGCAGTGCGCAGAGGGGGAGTTGGAATTCACCCCTCCACTTT.

This clonotype appeared a few times. The chain joins TRBV4-3 to TRBJ2-3; 9 positions match TRBD2. The CDR3 contains 14 residues. Germline V gene data show CDR1 as LGHNA and CDR2 as YSLEER. J lost 9 bases, V lost 4 bases, and 8 bases had no gene match. For the CDR3, the DNA is TGCGCCAGCAGCCCTGGGACTAGCCCAAGAACGCAGTATTTT. The encoded protein is CASSPGTSPRTQYF.

This clonotype was observed a handful of times. The gene calls are TRBV27 and TRBJ2-2; perhaps TRBD1 as D (6 bases). The CDR3 contains 13 residues. Germline V gene sequence: CDR1 MNHEY, CDR2 SMNVEV (reference sequence). V was cut by 6 bases and J by 6 bases, with 11 bases left in between. CDR3 protein: CASRPGVAGELFF. CDR3 DNA sequence: TGTGCCAGCAGGCCAGGGGTGGCCGGGGAGCTGTTTTTT.

This clonotype has only a few counts. The V gene is TRBV28, the J gene TRBJ1-2, with TRBD1 matching over 7 bases. The ends lost 6 bases at V and 4 bases at J; junction bases unmatched: 5. Germline V gene sequence: CDR1 MDHEN, CDR2 SYDVKM. There are 13 residues in the CDR3. Here the CDR3 reads CASSTGQFYGYTF. For the CDR3, the DNA is TGTGCCAGCAGCACGGGACAGTTCTATGGCTACACCTTC.

The chain employs TRBV12-3 or TRBV12-4 and TRBJ1-3; D not resolved. V was cut by 0 bases and J by 2 bases, with 5 bases left in between. The CDR3 is 14 amino acids. CDR3 nucleotides: TGTGCCAGCAGTTTAGCGGCCGCTGGAAACACCATATATTTT. Translated, it gives CASSLAAAGNTIYF.

This clonotype has more than one count but fewer than ten. The chain carries TRBV20-1 and TRBJ2-7, with a weak D call TRBD1 (6 bases). V shed 6 bases and J shed 4 bases, with 10 bases lying between them. Germline-derived CDR1 and CDR2 are DFQATT and SNEGSKA (reference sequence). The CDR3 loop spans 11 amino acids. As DNA, the CDR3 is TGCAGTGCGAACAGGGTATACGAGCAGTACTTC. Its protein is CSANRVYEQYF.

This sequence joins TRBV20-1 and TRBJ2-6; D is uncertain. Per the germline V gene, CDR1 is DFQATT and CDR2 is SNEGSKA (reference sequence). V dropped 6 bases and J dropped 1 base, with 7 bases sitting between them. The CDR3 is 13 residues long. The CDR3 nucleotides read TGCAGTGCCTGGCGTTCTGGGGCCAACGTCCTGACTTTC. It specifies CSAWRSGANVLTF.

The chain uses TRBV2 and TRBJ2-2; perhaps TRBD1 as D (5 bases). Trimming removed 3 bases at V and 7 bases at J, with 12 bases between. The CDR3 is made up of 14 amino acids. In germline, CDR1 is SNHLY, CDR2 FYNNEI. The CDR3 coding sequence is TGTGCCAGCAGTGAGTGGCAGGGATTCGGGGAGCTGTTTTTT. This sequence encodes CASSEWQGFGELFF. The full variable domain, with the rest looked up from reference TRBV2 and TRBJ2-2, is EPEVTQTPSHQVTQMGQEVILRCVPISNHLYFYWYRQILGQKVEFLVSFYNNEISEKSEIFDDQFSVERPDGSNFTLKIRSTKLEDSAMYFCASSEWQGFGELFFGEGSRLTVL.

V is TRBV20-1 and J is TRBJ2-5, with 10 bases matching TRBD2. J was trimmed by 6 bases and V by 6 bases; bases with no gene match: 10. The germline gives CDR1 DFQATT, CDR2 SNEGSKA (reference sequence). This CDR3 spans 14 amino acids. The CDR3 DNA reads TGCAGTGCCACCGCCGGGACTAGCGATAAGACCCAGTACTTC. Translating it yields CSATAGTSDKTQYF.

The gene calls are TRBV18 and TRBJ2-1; 10 positions match TRBD2. There are 16 residues in the CDR3. Per germline, CDR1 KGHSH and CDR2 LQKENI. V lost 4 bases, J lost 3 bases, and 6 bases stayed unmatched. In DNA, the CDR3 is TGTGCCAGCTCACTAGTACTAGCGGGGTTCTACAATGAGCAGTTCTTC. It encodes CASSLVLAGFYNEQFF.

The V and J genes are TRBV25-1 and TRBJ1-3; D perhaps matches TRBD1 (6 bases). Germline V gene sequence: CDR1 MGHDK, CDR2 SYGVNS. The CDR3 length is 13 residues. V lost 9 bases and J lost 4, with 13 bases in between. The CDR3 nucleotides are TGTGCCAGTTCCGCTCAGGGGGGAAACACCATATATTTT. Translation: CASSAQGGNTIYF.

The chain uses TRBV28 and TRBJ2-3; D call uncertain. V was clipped by 6 bases and J by 1 base, with 14 bases between them. Looked up from germline, CDR1 is MDHEN and CDR2 is SYDVKM. The CDR3 is 15 amino acids. The CDR3 protein is CASSDIGRGTDTQYF. The CDR3, as DNA: TGTGCCAGCAGCGACATTGGACGCGGCACAGATACGCAGTATTTT.

V is TRBV20-1 and J is TRBJ1-5; possibly TRBD1 for D (5 bases). Germline-derived CDR1 and CDR2 are DFQATT and SNEGSKA (reference sequence). The V end lost 3 bases, the J end lost 6 bases, and 12 bases lay between the germline ends. The CDR3 spans 13 residues. The CDR3 DNA sequence: TGCAGTGCTAGGAAGGGGTATGGTCAGCCCCAGCATTTT. This gives the protein CSARKGYGQPQHF.

This chain joins TRBV7-8 and TRBJ1-1, with TRBD1 identical over 7 bases. Per the germline V gene, CDR1 is SGHVS and CDR2 is FQNEAQ. V lost 2 bases, J lost 4 bases, and 10 bases stayed unmatched. The CDR3 totals 16 residues. CDR3: CASSLRAGGHLTEAFF. The CDR3 region has the DNA TGTGCCAGCAGCTTAAGGGCAGGGGGGCATCTCACTGAAGCTTTCTTT. Full variable domain (remainder filled in from reference TRBV7-8 and TRBJ1-1): GAGVSQSPRYKVAKRGQDVALRCDPISGHVSLFWYQQALGQGPEFLTYFQNEAQLDKSGLPSDRFFAERPEGSVSTLKIQRTQQEDSAVYLCASSLRAGGHLTEAFFGQGTRLTVV.

The V call is TRBV20-1, the J call TRBJ2-1; the match to TRBD1 covers 9 bases. CDR1 and CDR2 from the germline V gene are DFQATT and SNEGSKA (reference sequence). CDR3 size: 17 residues. Trimming removed 4 bases from V and 4 bases from J; junction bases left unmatched: 14. The CDR3 sequence: CSATSIEWDRAYNEQFF. The DNA of the CDR3 is TGCAGTGCTACCTCAATAGAGTGGGACAGGGCTTACAATGAGCAGTTCTTC.

The rearrangement links TRBV27 to TRBJ2-3, with unresolved D. Germline V gene sequence: CDR1 MNHEY, CDR2 SMNVEV (reference sequence). This CDR3 comprises 13 residues. With 0 bases removed from V and 4 bases from J, the gap between germline ends came to 5 bases. CDR3: CASSLSAPDTQYF. In nucleotides, the CDR3 is TGTGCCAGCAGTTTATCGGCCCCAGATACGCAGTATTTT.